The next 2 T cell receptor beta chains were all read from a single sample in a study of T-cell memory formation after mild COVID-19. TCRdb itself ran the 5' RACE reads through MiXCR, one entry per CDR3 protein. The sample carries 150,000 to 200,000 distinct CDR3 sequences, roughly 15% recorded once. Sequencing used PBMCs or a T cell subset sorted from them (not recorded which). The receptors come from an adult woman who had mild COVID-19 (a few samples of this study predate the infection). Cell type and time point are not known.

This clonotype has more than one count but fewer than ten. The rearrangement uses TRBV20-1 and TRBJ1-2; 8 nucleotides agree with TRBD1. Trimming removed 5 bases from V and 0 bases from J; junction bases left unmatched: 5. Germline values: CDR1 DFQATT, CDR2 SNEGSKA (reference sequence). The CDR3 consists of 14 residues. Here the CDR3 reads CSAPDRGPNYGYTF. The CDR3 region has the DNA TGCAGTGCTCCTGACAGGGGACCTAACTATGGCTACACCTTC.

The rearrangement uses TRBV18 and TRBJ1-1; the match to TRBD1 covers 7 bases. CDR3 length: 14 residues. V dropped 4 bases and J dropped 2; count of bases not matched to a gene: 4. Germline V gives CDR1 KGHSH, CDR2 LQKENI. CDR3 DNA: TGTGCCAGCTCACAGGACAGGAGTAACACTGAAGCTTTCTTT. It is translated as CASSQDRSNTEAFF.